The present T cell receptor (beta chain) was sequenced within a study of tumor-infiltrating lymphocytes in primary liver carcinoma. Study at large: Tumors measured roughly 4 to 11 cm and were stage T1-T3 N0M0.

Unsorted bulk tissue of roughly 17-33 mg yielded co-extracted RNA and DNA. Patients underwent resection of primary liver carcinoma. The researchers produced TCR beta cDNA from around 0.5 ug total RNA with a constant-region primer. Three nested multiplex PCR rounds, a slightly modified ARM-PCR method, built the TCR beta libraries. TCRdb analysed the multiplex PCR reads with MiXCR anew, one entry per CDR3 protein. The top ten hold about a sixth of the sample, which has under 200,000 distinct CDR3 sequences, 70% to 90% seen once. Whole-study results and caveats: Tumor region pairs showed greater overlap than either tumor-adjacent or tumor-blood pairs did. Top-250-clone fractions were significantly higher in tumors than in blood (p = 0.039).

This clonotype was detected ten times or more. Antigen specificity is unknown. The sequence was obtained from a man aged 40-50 years with primary liver carcinoma and hepatitis B virus infection. Sequencing was performed on tumor tissue from primary liver carcinoma.

The CDR3 sequence: CASSDPGLAGFANTGELFF. The CDR3 bases are TGTGCCAGCAGTGATCCGGGACTAGCGGGTTTCGCGAACACCGGGGAGCTGTTTTTT. This rearrangement joins TRBV5-4 to TRBJ2-2, with 12 bases identical to TRBD2. Trimming removed 5 bases from V and 0 bases from J; junction bases left unmatched: 11. The CDR3 has 19 residues. Germline V gives CDR1 SGHNT, CDR2 YYREEE (reference sequence).